The clone carrying this TCR beta chain has at least ten counts. Trimming stripped 6 bases from V and 0 bases from J, with 11 bases between. CDR1 is SGHVS and CDR2 is FQNEAQ in the germline V gene. There are 14 residues in the CDR3. The entry originates in a study of T cells in Graves' hyperthyroidism and ophthalmopathy. RNA transcripts yielded amplified TCR beta CDR3 regions. TCR CDR3 regions were first amplified by RT-PCR with HTBI primers. In TCRdb, the multiplex PCR reads were re-called with MiXCR into one record per CDR3 protein. The table shows hundreds of thousands of distinct CDR3 sequences, with around 38% occurring only once.

Sequenced material: blood. This chain uses TRBV7-8 with TRBJ1-2; D not certain. The source is a man aged 18 to 30 with Graves' hyperthyroidism. CDR3 in DNA: TGTGCCAGCAGTCCTTCGACCTCTAACTATGGCTACACCTTC. It translates to CASSPSTSNYGYTF.